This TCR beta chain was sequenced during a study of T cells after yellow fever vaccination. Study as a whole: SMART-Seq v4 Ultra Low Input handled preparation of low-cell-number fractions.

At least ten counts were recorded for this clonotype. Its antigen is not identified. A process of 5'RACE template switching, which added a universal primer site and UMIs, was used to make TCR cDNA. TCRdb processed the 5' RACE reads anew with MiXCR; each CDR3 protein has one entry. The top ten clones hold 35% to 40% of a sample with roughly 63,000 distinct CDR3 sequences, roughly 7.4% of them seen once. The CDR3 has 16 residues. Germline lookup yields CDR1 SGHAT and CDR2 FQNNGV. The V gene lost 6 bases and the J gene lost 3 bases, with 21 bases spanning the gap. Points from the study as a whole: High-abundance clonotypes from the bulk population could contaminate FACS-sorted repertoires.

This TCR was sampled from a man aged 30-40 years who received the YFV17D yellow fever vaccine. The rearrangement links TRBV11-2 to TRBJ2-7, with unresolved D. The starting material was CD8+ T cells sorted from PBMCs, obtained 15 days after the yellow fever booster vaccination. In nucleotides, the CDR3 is TGTGCCAGCAGTGAGAATAAGCGAAAACCAGACTACGAGCAGTACTTC. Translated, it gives CASSENKRKPDYEQYF.